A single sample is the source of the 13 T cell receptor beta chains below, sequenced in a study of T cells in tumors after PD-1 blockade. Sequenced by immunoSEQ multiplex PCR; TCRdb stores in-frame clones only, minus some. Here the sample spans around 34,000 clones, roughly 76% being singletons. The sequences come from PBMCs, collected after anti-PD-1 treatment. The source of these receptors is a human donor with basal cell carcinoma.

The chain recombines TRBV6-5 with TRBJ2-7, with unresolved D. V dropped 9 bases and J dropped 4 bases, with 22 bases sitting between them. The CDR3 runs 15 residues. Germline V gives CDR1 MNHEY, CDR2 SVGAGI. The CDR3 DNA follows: TGTGCCAGTAGCACAGAATGGGCCGTGAGGTACGAGCAGTACTTC. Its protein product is CASSTEWAVRYEQYF.

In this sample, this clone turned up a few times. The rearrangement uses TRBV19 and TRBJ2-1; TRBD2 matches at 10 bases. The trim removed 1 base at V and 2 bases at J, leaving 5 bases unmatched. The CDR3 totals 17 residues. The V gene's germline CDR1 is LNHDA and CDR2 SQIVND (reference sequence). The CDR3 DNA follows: TGTGCCAGTAGTATAGCCGGTAGCGGGGGGACCTACAATGAGCAGTTCTTC. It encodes CASSIAGSGGTYNEQFF.

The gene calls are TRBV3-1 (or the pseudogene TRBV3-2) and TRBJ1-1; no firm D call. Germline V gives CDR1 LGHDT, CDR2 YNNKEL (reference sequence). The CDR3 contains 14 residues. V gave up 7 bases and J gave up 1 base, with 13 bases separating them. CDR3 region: CASTLGVKNTEAFF. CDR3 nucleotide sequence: TGTGCCAGCACCCTCGGGGTTAAGAACACTGAAGCTTTCTTT.

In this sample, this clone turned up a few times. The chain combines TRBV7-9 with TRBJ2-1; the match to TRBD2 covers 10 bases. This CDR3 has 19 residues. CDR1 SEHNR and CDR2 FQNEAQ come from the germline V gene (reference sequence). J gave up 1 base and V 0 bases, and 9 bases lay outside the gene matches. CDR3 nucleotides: TGTGCCAGCAGCTTAGCAAGTCTAGCGGGGGCTCATTCCTACAATGAGCAGTTCTTC. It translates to CASSLASLAGAHSYNEQFF. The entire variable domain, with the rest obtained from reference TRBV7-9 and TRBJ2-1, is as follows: DTGVSQNPRHKITKRGQNVTFRCDPISEHNRLYWYRQTLGQGPEFLTYFQNEAQLEKSRLLSDRFSAERPKGSFSTLEIQRTEQGDSAMYLCASSLASLAGAHSYNEQFFGPGTRLTVL.

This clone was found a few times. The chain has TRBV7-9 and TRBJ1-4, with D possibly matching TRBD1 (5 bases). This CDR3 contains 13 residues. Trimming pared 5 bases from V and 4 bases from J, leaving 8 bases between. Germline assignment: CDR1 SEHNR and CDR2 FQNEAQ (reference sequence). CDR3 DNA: TGTGCCAGCAGCACCGGGGGTAATGAAAAACTGTTTTTT. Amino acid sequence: CASSTGGNEKLFF.

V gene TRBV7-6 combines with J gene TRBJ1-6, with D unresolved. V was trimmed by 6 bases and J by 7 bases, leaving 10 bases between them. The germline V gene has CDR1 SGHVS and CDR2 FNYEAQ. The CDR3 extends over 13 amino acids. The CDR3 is CASSFDLNSPLHF. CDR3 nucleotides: TGTGCCAGCAGTTTTGATTTGAATTCACCCCTCCACTTT.

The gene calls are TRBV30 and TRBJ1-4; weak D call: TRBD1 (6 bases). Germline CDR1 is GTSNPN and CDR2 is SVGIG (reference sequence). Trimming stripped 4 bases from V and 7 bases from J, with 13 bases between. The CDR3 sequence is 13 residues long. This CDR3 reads CAWNRGRGEKLFF. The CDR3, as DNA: TGTGCCTGGAATCGGGGGCGCGGTGAAAAACTGTTTTTT.

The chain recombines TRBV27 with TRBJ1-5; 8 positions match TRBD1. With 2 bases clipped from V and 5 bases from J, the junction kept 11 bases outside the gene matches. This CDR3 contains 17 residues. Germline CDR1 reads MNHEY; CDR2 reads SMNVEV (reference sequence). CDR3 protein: CASSLRATGDGDQPQHF. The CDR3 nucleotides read TGTGCCAGCAGTTTAAGGGCGACAGGGGATGGAGATCAGCCCCAGCATTTT.

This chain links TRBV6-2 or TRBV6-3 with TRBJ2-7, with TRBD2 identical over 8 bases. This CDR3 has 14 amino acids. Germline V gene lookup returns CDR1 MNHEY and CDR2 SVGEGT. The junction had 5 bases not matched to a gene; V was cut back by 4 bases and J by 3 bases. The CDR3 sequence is CASSSRGGDYEQYF. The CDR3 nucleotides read TGTGCCAGCAGTTCCCGGGGGGGGGACTACGAGCAGTACTTC.

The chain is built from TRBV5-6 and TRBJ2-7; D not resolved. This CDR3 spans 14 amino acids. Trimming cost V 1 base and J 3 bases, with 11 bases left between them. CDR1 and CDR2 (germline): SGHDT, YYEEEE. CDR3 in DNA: TGTGCCAGCAGCTTGCTTATGGGCCGCTACGAGCAGTACTTC. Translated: CASSLLMGRYEQYF.

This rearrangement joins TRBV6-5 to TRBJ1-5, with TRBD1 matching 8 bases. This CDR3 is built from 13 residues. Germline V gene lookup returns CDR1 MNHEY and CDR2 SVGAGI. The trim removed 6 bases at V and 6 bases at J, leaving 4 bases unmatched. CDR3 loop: CASRYTGGQPQHF. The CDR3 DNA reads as TGTGCCAGCAGATATACAGGGGGTCAGCCCCAGCATTTT.

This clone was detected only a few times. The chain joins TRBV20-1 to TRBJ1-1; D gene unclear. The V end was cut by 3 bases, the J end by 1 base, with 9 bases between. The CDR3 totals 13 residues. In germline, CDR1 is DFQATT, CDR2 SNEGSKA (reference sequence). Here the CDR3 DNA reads TGCAGTGCTAGTAAAACAGCGAACACTGAAGCTTTCTTT. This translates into CSASKTANTEAFF.

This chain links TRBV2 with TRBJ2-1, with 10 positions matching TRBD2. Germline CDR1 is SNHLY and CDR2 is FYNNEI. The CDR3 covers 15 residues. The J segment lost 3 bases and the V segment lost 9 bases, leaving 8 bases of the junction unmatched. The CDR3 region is CARNPPSGSYNEQFF. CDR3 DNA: TGTGCCAGAAACCCTCCTAGCGGGAGCTACAATGAGCAGTTCTTC.